One sample yielded the 32 T cell receptor beta chains listed below, sequenced in a study of spatial heterogeneity in lung cancer. Using its own MiXCR run on the 5' RACE reads, TCRdb lists one record per CDR3 protein. The table has around 390 distinct CDR3 sequences, 25% to 30% seen once. Time point meaning: sample taken at primary tumor resection. Frozen PBMC, nontumor lung or tumor provided whole RNA, which was sequenced unsorted. Sequencing was performed on PBMCs, taken at surgery. All receptors come from a male donor with early-stage non-small cell lung cancer.

This clonotype is large. Within a library made for alpha chains, this beta chain is off target, and its count is uninformative. V and J are TRBV19 and TRBJ1-2; D is unclear. Trimming cost V 4 bases and J 4 bases, with 13 bases left between them. CDR1 and CDR2 (germline): LNHDA, SQIVND (reference sequence). This CDR3 region has 14 residues. CDR3 bases: TGTGCCAGTAGTACGGGCACCGTCGGCTATGGCTACACCTTC. It is translated as CASSTGTVGYGYTF. Variable domain in full (rest from reference TRBV19 and TRBJ1-2): DGGITQSPKYLFRKEGQNVTLSCEQNLNHDAMYWYRQDPGQGLRLIYYSQIVNDFQKGDIAEGYSVSREKKESFPLTVTSAQKNPTAFYLCASSTGTVGYGYTFGSGTRLTVV.

With regard to this clonotype: For a library built for alpha chains, this beta chain is a stray read; little rests on its size. V usage is TRBV11-3 and J usage is TRBJ2-2; D is undetermined. The CDR3 sequence is 11 residues long. The V end lost 2 bases, the J end lost 6 bases, and 1 base lay between the germline ends. Germline CDR1 and CDR2: SGHNT and YENEEA. The CDR3 region is CASSLPGELFF. Here the CDR3 DNA reads TGTGCCAGCAGCTTACCCGGGGAGCTGTTTTTT.

This clonotype was found a few times. Being off target in a library aimed at alpha chains, this beta chain has a size of little meaning. This chain links TRBV6-2 or TRBV6-3 with TRBJ1-1; D might be TRBD1 (6 bases). Per germline, CDR1 MNHEY and CDR2 SVGEGT. The CDR3 totals 14 residues. V lost 4 bases and J lost 1, with 10 bases in between. CDR3 residues: CASSFGQKNTEAFF. The DNA for the CDR3 is TGTGCCAGCAGTTTTGGACAGAAGAACACTGAAGCTTTCTTT.

This clonotype was seen a handful of times. For a library built for alpha chains, this beta chain is a stray read; little rests on its size. This chain links TRBV10-3 with TRBJ1-1; D is unresolved. The V end lost 4 bases, the J end lost 6 bases, and 12 bases lay between the germline ends. CDR3 length: 13 residues. Germline CDR1 ENHRY, CDR2 SYGVKD. The CDR3 nucleotides are TGTGCCATCAGTGGGATCATTGGGGCTGAAGCTTTCTTT. It is translated as CAISGIIGAEAFF.

Comments on this clonotype: This beta chain is a stray read from a library made for alpha chains; its abundance is not meaningful. The rearrangement links TRBV5-1 to TRBJ2-5, with 8 nucleotides matching TRBD2. The CDR3 loop spans 14 amino acids. CDR1 is SGHRS, CDR2 YFSETQ, per germline. Unmatched junction bases numbered 3, after V lost 2 bases and J lost 3 bases. The CDR3 bases are TGCGCCAGCAGCTTCTCAGCGGGGGAAGAGACCCAGTACTTC. This sequence encodes CASSFSAGEETQYF.

A remark on this clonotype: With the library built for alpha chains, this beta chain is off target and its frequency is not meaningful. The chain uses TRBV9 and TRBJ2-3; D uncertain. Germline V gene lookup returns CDR1 SGDLS and CDR2 YYNGEE. With 3 bases removed from V and 0 bases from J, the gap between germline ends came to 8 bases. This CDR3 comprises 14 residues. The CDR3, as DNA: TGTGCCAGCAGCGGGAAACCTAGCACAGATACGCAGTATTTT. Translated: CASSGKPSTDTQYF.

A note on this clonotype: This beta chain is a stray sequence in a library constructed for alpha chains; its clone size is not meaningful. V and J are TRBV5-8 and TRBJ2-7, with 8 bases that match TRBD2. The CDR3 length is 17 residues. The V gene's germline CDR1 is SGHTS and CDR2 YDEGEE. Trimming at V came to 4 bases and at J to 4 bases, leaving 16 bases not matched to a gene. CDR3 amino acids: CASSTVMRTSKSYEQYV. The CDR3 nucleotides read TGTGCCAGCAGCACCGTGATGAGGACTAGCAAAAGTTACGAGCAGTACGTC.

There are a few counts of this clonotype. This beta chain is a stray read from a library made for alpha chains; its abundance is not meaningful. V is TRBV24-1 and J is TRBJ2-5; D is possibly TRBD2 (6 bases). This CDR3 comprises 13 residues. Trimming pared 7 bases from V and 3 bases from J, leaving 11 bases between. Germline V gene data show CDR1 as KGHDR and CDR2 as SFDVKD. The CDR3 sequence: CATRAREEETQYF. The DNA of the CDR3 is TGTGCCACCAGGGCGAGGGAGGAAGAGACCCAGTACTTC.

This clonotype counts as large (0.1 to 1%). A library prepared for alpha chains yielded this beta chain as an off-target read; its size is of little meaning. The chain has TRBV6-5 and TRBJ2-2, with D hard to call. Germline CDR1 MNHEY, CDR2 SVGAGI. There are 12 residues in the CDR3. With 6 bases removed from V and 5 bases from J, the gap between germline ends came to 7 bases. CDR3 nucleotides: TGTGCCAGCAGGTTACATACCGGGGAGCTGTTTTTT. This gives the protein CASRLHTGELFF.

With regard to this clonotype: Since the library was made to target alpha chains, this beta chain is a stray read and its abundance is not meaningful. This chain connects TRBV5-1 to TRBJ2-3; D gene ambiguous. V was trimmed by 4 bases and J by 5 bases, leaving 8 bases between them. Germline CDR1 is SGHRS and CDR2 is YFSETQ. The length of the CDR3 is 12 residues. The CDR3 reads CASSPGVDTQYF. The CDR3 region has the DNA TGCGCCAGCAGCCCTGGGGTAGATACGCAGTATTTT. The full variable domain, with the rest looked up from reference TRBV5-1 and TRBJ2-3, is KAGVTQTPRYLIKTRGQQVTLSCSPISGHRSVSWYQQTPGQGLQFLFEYFSETQRNKGNFPGRFSGRQFSNSRSEMNVSTLELGDSALYLCASSPGVDTQYFGPGTRLTVL.

This clonotype was observed a handful of times. As an off-target read in a library built for alpha chains, this beta chain has a frequency of little significance. The chain has TRBV7-9 and TRBJ2-5, with D unclear. V gave up 3 bases and J gave up 4 bases, with 3 bases separating them. CDR1 is SEHNR, CDR2 FQNEAQ, per germline (reference sequence). This CDR3 spans 11 amino acids. The CDR3 DNA follows: TGTGCCAGCAGCTTCCTAGAGACCCAGTACTTC. The encoded protein is CASSFLETQYF.

With regard to this clonotype: This beta chain is off target for a library built for alpha chains, so its abundance means little. The chain uses TRBV12-3 or TRBV12-4 and TRBJ1-2; no clear D gene. The CDR3 is 13 residues long. V was shortened by 1 base and J by 4 bases, with 7 bases between the two germline ends. The CDR3 spells CASSLVRGYGYTF. In DNA form, the CDR3 reads TGTGCCAGCAGTTTAGTCCGGGGCTATGGCTACACCTTC.

This clonotype occurred a few times. Because the library targeted alpha chains, this beta chain is an off-target read whose size means little. The chain has TRBV7-9 and TRBJ2-5; D gene unclear. The CDR3 runs 11 residues. Trimming took off 3 bases at V and 7 bases at J, with 6 bases between the two ends. CDR1 is SEHNR and CDR2 is FQNEAQ in the germline V gene (reference sequence). The chain's CDR3 is CASSLDGTQYF. In DNA, the CDR3 is TGTGCCAGCAGCTTGGACGGGACCCAGTACTTC.

About this clonotype: This beta chain is off target for a library built for alpha chains, so its abundance means little. This CDR3 reads CASSFRDPAGDSTDTQYF. DNA of the CDR3: TGTGCCAGCAGCTTCAGGGACCCGGCGGGGGATAGCACAGATACGCAGTATTTT. The chain couples TRBV11-2 to TRBJ2-3, with 7 bases lining up with TRBD2. V trimming: 3 bases; J trimming: 0 bases; junction bases outside the gene matches: 12. Germline-derived CDR1 and CDR2 are SGHAT and FQNNGV. The length of the CDR3 is 18 residues.

By share, this clonotype counts as large. Within a library made for alpha chains, this beta chain is off target, and its count is uninformative. The J gene is TRBJ2-1, the V gene TRBV20-1; TRBD1 is a possible D gene (6 bases). The CDR3 spans 14 residues. Germline V lookup: CDR1 DFQATT, CDR2 SNEGSKA (reference sequence). Deletions cut 2 bases from V and 0 bases from J, with 8 bases between. CDR3 amino acids: CSARPDSSYNEQFF. CDR3 DNA: TGCAGTGCTAGACCGGACAGCTCCTACAATGAGCAGTTCTTC.

Points on this clonotype: In a library made to pick up alpha chains, this beta chain is a stray read with a size that means little. This chain uses TRBV4-2 with TRBJ2-7; weak D call: TRBD2 (5 bases). V lost 1 base, J lost 2 bases, and 12 bases lay in between. Germline CDR1 LGHNA, CDR2 YNFKEQ. The CDR3 is 15 residues long. The CDR3 reads CASSQVEGPTYEQYF. The CDR3 nucleotides read TGTGCCAGCAGCCAAGTAGAGGGCCCCACCTACGAGCAGTACTTC.

This clonotype has only a few counts. A library made for alpha chains picked up this beta chain off target, so its size means little. This chain joins TRBV19 and TRBJ2-3; 14 positions match TRBD2. Germline V CDR1 and CDR2: LNHDA, SQIVND (reference sequence). J was trimmed by 7 bases and V by 7 bases; bases with no gene match: 7. The CDR3 is 15 residues long. CDR3 protein: CASTGGTSGSNTQYF. The CDR3 region has the DNA TGTGCCAGTACCGGAGGGACTAGCGGGAGTAATACGCAGTATTTT.

Remarks on this clonotype: This beta chain represents an off-target read in a library built for alpha chains; its size is of limited meaning. This sequence joins TRBV3-1 and TRBJ2-5, with 7 bases fitting TRBD2. The germline CDR1 and CDR2 sequences are LGHDT and YNNKEL (reference sequence). V shed 2 bases, J shed 5 bases, and the junction held 5 bases outside the gene matches. CDR3 size: 14 residues. CDR3 loop: CASSQRDYEETQYF. For the CDR3, the DNA is TGTGCCAGCAGCCAAAGGGACTATGAGGAGACCCAGTACTTC.

Worth noting for this clonotype: Because this beta chain is a stray read in a library intended to capture alpha chains, its abundance should not be given much weight. This sequence joins TRBV4-3 and TRBJ2-3; D gene ambiguous. V was trimmed by 0 bases and J by 3 bases, leaving 10 bases between them. Germline V CDR1 and CDR2: LGHNA, YSLEER. CDR3 length: 15 amino acids. CDR3 DNA sequence: TGCGCCAGCAGCCAAGATAGGACCTGGACAGATACGCAGTATTTT. As protein: CASSQDRTWTDTQYF.

This clonotype showed up just a few times. This beta chain is a stray sequence in a library constructed for alpha chains; its clone size is not meaningful. The DNA for the CDR3 is TGTGCCAGCAGTGGGGACAACACCGGGGAGCTGTTTTTT. The encoded protein is CASSGDNTGELFF. V gene TRBV6-4 combines with J gene TRBJ2-2, with D tentatively TRBD1 or TRBD2 (5 bases each). V was clipped by 4 bases and J by 2 bases, with 5 bases between them. CDR1 and CDR2 (germline): MRHNA, SNTAGT. The CDR3 covers 13 residues.

On this clonotype: The library was built for alpha chains, so this beta chain is an off-target read and its size means little. The chain employs TRBV27 and TRBJ2-7; no firm D call. The CDR3 consists of 13 residues. CDR1 is MNHEY and CDR2 is SMNVEV in the germline V gene (reference sequence). V lost 3 bases, J lost 1 base, and 7 bases lay in between. The CDR3 sequence is CASSFGRSYEQYF. CDR3 in DNA: TGTGCCAGCAGTTTCGGTAGATCCTACGAGCAGTACTTC.

By sample share, this clonotype is large. The library was built for alpha chains, so this beta chain is an off-target read and its size means little. J is TRBJ2-7 and V is TRBV28; weak D call: TRBD2 (6 bases). The CDR3 spans 15 residues. Trimming shortened V by 3 bases and J by 5 bases, and 17 bases separated the two germline ends. Germline-derived CDR1 and CDR2 are MDHEN and SYDVKM. The CDR3 reads CASSLGVGLRDEQYF. The CDR3 region has the DNA TGTGCCAGCAGTTTGGGGGTGGGACTCCGGGACGAGCAGTACTTC.

This clonotype showed up just once. Its ends do not fully match the called genes, so a read error is possible. This beta chain is a stray read from a library made for alpha chains; its abundance is not meaningful. The chain recombines TRBV19 with TRBJ2-3; TRBD2 is a possible D gene (6 bases). Germline values: CDR1 LNHDA, CDR2 SQIVND (reference sequence). This CDR3 contains 14 residues. Here the CDR3 DNA reads TGTGCCAGTAGTTCGACCGGGAGCACGGATACGCAGTATTTT. It is translated as CASSSTGSTDTQYF.

By share, this clonotype counts as large. The size of this beta chain means little, since it is a stray read in a library made for alpha chains. The chain employs TRBV5-4 and TRBJ2-5; the D is unclear. Germline CDR1 SGHNT, CDR2 YYREEE (reference sequence). The CDR3 spans 13 residues. V was clipped by 2 bases and J by 2 bases, with 7 bases between them. The CDR3 protein is CASSLGLQETQYF. As DNA, the CDR3 is TGTGCCAGCAGCTTAGGCTTACAAGAGACCCAGTACTTC.

This clonotype has a handful of counts. This beta chain represents an off-target read in a library built for alpha chains; its size is of limited meaning. The chain couples TRBV11-3 to TRBJ2-1; a weak D match, TRBD1 (6 bases). Germline values: CDR1 SGHNT, CDR2 YENEEA. With 5 bases removed from V and 4 bases from J, the gap between germline ends came to 9 bases. This CDR3 has 13 residues. CDR3 region: CASSPGQYNEQFF. The CDR3 nucleotides read TGTGCCAGCAGCCCCGGACAGTACAATGAGCAGTTCTTC.

Note on this clonotype: This may be a read error: a much more frequent sequence differs by one nucleotide. Because the library targeted alpha chains, this beta chain is an off-target read whose size means little. The CDR3 loop is CASSRTGGAEANVLTF. In DNA, the CDR3 is TGTGCCAGCAGTCGGACAGGGGGAGCTGAGGCCAACGTCCTGACTTTC. The rearrangement joins TRBV6-4 to TRBJ2-6; TRBD1 aligns across 10 bases. The CDR3 totals 16 residues. V shed 5 bases, J shed 6 bases, and the junction held 7 bases outside the gene matches. Germline assignment: CDR1 MRHNA and CDR2 SNTAGT.

This clonotype was counted between two and nine times. One end of the junction does not line up with germline, which may come from a read error. This beta chain was picked up by a library intended for alpha chains and is off target, so its count carries little meaning. This rearrangement joins TRBV7-9 to TRBJ2-5; 7 nucleotides align to TRBD2. The CDR3 loop spans 13 amino acids. CDR1 SEHNR and CDR2 FQNEAQ come from the germline V gene (reference sequence). CDR3 protein: CASSLAAQETQYF. The DNA for the CDR3 is TGTGCCAGCAGCCTAGCGGCCCAAGAGACCCAGTACTTC.

This clonotype was seen more than once but under ten times. This beta chain turned up in a library designed for alpha chains; as an off-target read, its abundance says little. The chain couples TRBV20-1 to TRBJ1-1; 9 positions agree with TRBD1. The germline V gene encodes CDR1 DFQATT and CDR2 SNEGSKA (reference sequence). The V segment lost 6 bases and the J segment 1 base; nucleotides outside the gene matches: 6. CDR3 length: 14 residues. CDR3 region: CSAWRQGGNTEAFF. DNA for the CDR3: TGCAGTGCCTGGAGACAGGGGGGGAACACTGAAGCTTTCTTT.

The table lists this clonotype with a few counts. A library made for alpha chains picked up this beta chain off target, so its size means little. This chain joins TRBV28 and TRBJ2-1, with D perhaps matching TRBD1 or TRBD2 (5 bases each). CDR1 and CDR2 from the germline V gene are MDHEN and SYDVKM. The CDR3 is 14 amino acids. V lost 8 bases and J 5 bases, leaving 16 bases between the germline ends. The chain's CDR3 is CASSGTETNNEQFF. The CDR3 DNA is TGTGCCAGCTCCGGGACCGAAACCAACAATGAGCAGTTCTTC.

Details on this clonotype: This beta chain was picked up by a library intended for alpha chains and is off target, so its count carries little meaning. The chain employs TRBV6-1 and TRBJ2-7, with D perhaps assigned TRBD1 or TRBD2 (5 bases each). Trimming took off 7 bases at V and 5 bases at J, with 15 bases between the two ends. CDR1 and CDR2 (germline): MNHNS, SASEGT. The CDR3 is 13 residues long. CDR3 DNA: TGTGCCAGCAAATGGGGACCAACGGACGAGCAGTACTTC. Translating gives CASKWGPTDEQYF.

Worth noting for this clonotype: This beta chain is an unintended read in a library built for alpha chains; its size means little. The CDR3: CASSRTDTGELFF. The CDR3 DNA sequence: TGTGCCAGCAGCCGTACAGATACCGGGGAGCTGTTTTTT. V is TRBV11-2 and J is TRBJ2-2; D is ambiguous. Deletions cut 5 bases from V and 5 bases from J, with 9 bases between. The CDR3 consists of 13 residues. Germline-derived CDR1 and CDR2 are SGHAT and FQNNGV.

In its sample, this clonotype is large. As an off-target read in a library built for alpha chains, this beta chain has a frequency of little significance. V gene TRBV10-3 combines with J gene TRBJ2-1; no reliable D call. Trimming cost V 2 bases and J 7 bases, with 6 bases left between them. CDR3 length equals 12 residues. Per germline, CDR1 ENHRY and CDR2 SYGVKD. DNA of the CDR3: TGTGCCATCAGTGAGGATGGAAATGAGCAGTTCTTC. It yields the protein CAISEDGNEQFF.